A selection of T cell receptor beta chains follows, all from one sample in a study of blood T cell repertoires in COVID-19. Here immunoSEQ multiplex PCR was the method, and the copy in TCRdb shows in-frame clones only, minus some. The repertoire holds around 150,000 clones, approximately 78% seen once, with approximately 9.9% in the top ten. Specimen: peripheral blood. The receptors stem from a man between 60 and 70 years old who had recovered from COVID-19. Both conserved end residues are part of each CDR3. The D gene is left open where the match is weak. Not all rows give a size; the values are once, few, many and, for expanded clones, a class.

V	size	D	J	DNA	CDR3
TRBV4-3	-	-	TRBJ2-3	TGCGCCAGCAGCCTCGTAAGGGGGCAGGGGGGCACCGATTTT	CASSLVRGQGGTDF
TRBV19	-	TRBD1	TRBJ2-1	TGTGCCAGTAGCCCACAGGGGCCAGTTCAGCAGTTCTTC	CASSPQGPVQQFF
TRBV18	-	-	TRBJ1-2	TGTGCCAGCTCACCGTCCGCAGGGGCCAGTGGCTACACCTTC	CASSPSAGASGYTF
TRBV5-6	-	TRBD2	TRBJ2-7	TGTGCCAGCAGCTTGGTAGGTAGCGGGAGGTCCCACGAGCAGTACTTC	CASSLVGSGRSHEQYF
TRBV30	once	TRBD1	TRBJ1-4	TGTGCCTGGGCCGGACAGGGGGCCGAAAAACTGTTTTTT	CAWAGQGAEKLFF
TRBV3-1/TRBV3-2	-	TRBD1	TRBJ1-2	TGTGCCAGCAGCCCCCGGGACAGGGAGTATGGCTACACCTTC	CASSPRDREYGYTF
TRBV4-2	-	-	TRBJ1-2	TGTGCCAGCAGCCAAGCTTACAGAGATAACTATGGCTACACCTTC	CASSQAYRDNYGYTF
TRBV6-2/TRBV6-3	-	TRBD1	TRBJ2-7	TGTGCCAGCAGTTACCAACAGGGGGAGCAGTACTTC	CASSYQQGEQYF
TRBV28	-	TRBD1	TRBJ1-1	TGTGCCAGCAGGTGGGGACAGGGAGTTTTCACTGAAGCTTTCTTT	CASRWGQGVFTEAFF
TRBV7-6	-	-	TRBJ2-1	TGTGCCAGCAGCTTAACAGGCACGAGTGAGCAGTTCTTC	CASSLTGTSEQFF
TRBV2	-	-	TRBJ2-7	TGTGCCAGCAGTGAAAGACAGTCTGTCACCTACGAGCAGTACTTC	CASSERQSVTYEQYF
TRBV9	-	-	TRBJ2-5	TGTGCCAGCAGCCGGGCGGGGTCCATAGGGGAGACCCAGTACTTC	CASSRAGSIGETQYF
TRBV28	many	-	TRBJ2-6	TGTGCCAGCAGCACACCCTTGGGGGCGCGCGGGGCCAACGTCCTGACTTTC	CASSTPLGARGANVLTF
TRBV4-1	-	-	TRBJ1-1	TGCGCCAGCAGCCATCTCCGCGGGGGGTTCGGCACTGAAGCTTTCTTT	CASSHLRGGFGTEAFF
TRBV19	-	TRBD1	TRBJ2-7	TGTGCCAGTAGTATACCGGGACAGGGGGCGTACGAGCAGTACTTC	CASSIPGQGAYEQYF
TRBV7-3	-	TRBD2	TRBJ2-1	TGTGCCAGCAGCTTAACGCCGACTAGCGGGGGCGTAGAGCAGTTCTTC	CASSLTPTSGGVEQFF
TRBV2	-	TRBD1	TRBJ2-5	TGTGCCAGCAGTGAACTAAGGACAGGGGAAGAGACCCAGTACTTC	CASSELRTGEETQYF
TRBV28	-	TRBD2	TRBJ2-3	TGTGCCAGCAGTTTCGGACTAGCGGGCACAGATACGCAGTATTTT	CASSFGLAGTDTQYF
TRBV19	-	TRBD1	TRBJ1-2	TGTGCCAGTAGCCTAACAGGGGACTATGGCTACACCTTC	CASSLTGDYGYTF
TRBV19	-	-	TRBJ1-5	TGTGCCAGTAGTATCGTTTATCAGCCCCAGCATTTT	CASSIVYQPQHF
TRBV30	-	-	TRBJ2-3	TGTGCCTGGGGGGCGGGACAGTATACAGATACGCAGTATTTT	CAWGAGQYTDTQYF
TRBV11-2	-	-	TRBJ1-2	TGTGCCAGCAACCTCAGACGGGTTCTGGCTAACTATGGCTACACCTTC	CASNLRRVLANYGYTF